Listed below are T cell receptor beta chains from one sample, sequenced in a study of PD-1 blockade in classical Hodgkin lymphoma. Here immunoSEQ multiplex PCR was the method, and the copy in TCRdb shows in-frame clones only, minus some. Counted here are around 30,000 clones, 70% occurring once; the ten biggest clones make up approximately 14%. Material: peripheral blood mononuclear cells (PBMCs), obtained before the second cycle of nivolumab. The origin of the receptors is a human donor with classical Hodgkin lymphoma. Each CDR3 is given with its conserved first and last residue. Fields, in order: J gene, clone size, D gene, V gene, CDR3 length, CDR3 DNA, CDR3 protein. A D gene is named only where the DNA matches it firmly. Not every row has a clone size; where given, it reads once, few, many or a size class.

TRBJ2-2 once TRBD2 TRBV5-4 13 TGTGCCAGCGGCGGGGGGATGGCCGGGGAGCTGTTTTTT CASGGGMAGELFF
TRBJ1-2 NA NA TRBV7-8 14 TGTGCCAGCAGCTTAGGACCGGTTTCCTATGGCTACACCTTC CASSLGPVSYGYTF
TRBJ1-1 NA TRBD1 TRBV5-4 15 TGTGCCAGCAGCTTGGAGACAGGGGGGAACACTGAAGCTTTCTTT CASSLETGGNTEAFF
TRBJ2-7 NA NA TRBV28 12 TGTGCCAGCAAGACGCAGGGCTACGAGCAGTACTTC CASKTQGYEQYF
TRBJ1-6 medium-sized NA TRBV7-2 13 TGTGCCAGCAGCTTAGCTCCTCTTCAGCCCCTCCACTTT CASSLAPLQPLHF
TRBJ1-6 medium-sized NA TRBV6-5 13 TGTGCCAGCAGTTACGATCCGGGTTCACCCCTCCACTTT CASSYDPGSPLHF
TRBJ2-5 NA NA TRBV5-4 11 TGTGCCAGCAGCTTGGCAGAGACCCAGTACTTC CASSLAETQYF
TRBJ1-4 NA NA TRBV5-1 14 TGCGCCAGCAGCTTGGCGACAAAGGGTGAAAAACTGTTTTTT CASSLATKGEKLFF
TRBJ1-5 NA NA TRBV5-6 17 TGTGCCAGCAGCTTAAGGTCGGCAGGAGGAAGGGATCAGCCCCAGCATTTT CASSLRSAGGRDQPQHF
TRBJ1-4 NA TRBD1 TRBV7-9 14 TGTGCCAGCAGCTCGGGACAGGGTAATGAAAAACTGTTTTTT CASSSGQGNEKLFF
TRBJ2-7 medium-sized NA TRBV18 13 TGTGCCAGCTCACCTGAACAGGACTACGAGCAGTACTTC CASSPEQDYEQYF
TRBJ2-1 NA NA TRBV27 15 TGTGCCAGCAGTTTACAGGGGAGCTCCTACAATGAGCAGTTCTTC CASSLQGSSYNEQFF
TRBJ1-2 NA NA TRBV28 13 TGTGCCAGCAGTTTAAGGGCAGCTCGGGGCTACACCTTC CASSLRAARGYTF
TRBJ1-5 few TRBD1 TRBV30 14 TGTGCCTGGAGTTCGGACAGGGTTCGCCAGCCCCAGCATTTT CAWSSDRVRQPQHF
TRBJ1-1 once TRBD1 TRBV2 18 TGTGCCAGCAGGGATCGGAGACAGGGCCCGGCGGTGAACACTGAAGCTTTCTTT CASRDRRQGPAVNTEAFF
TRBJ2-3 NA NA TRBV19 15 TGTGCCAGTAGTACCCCAGGGGAGTGGCCAGATACGCAGTATTTT CASSTPGEWPDTQYF
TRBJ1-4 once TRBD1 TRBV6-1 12 TGTGCCAGCAGTCCGCGACAGGGGTCCGCGTTTTTT CASSPRQGSAFF
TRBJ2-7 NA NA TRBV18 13 TGTGCCAGCTCGCCGGAGCAGGGCTACGAGCAGTACTTC CASSPEQGYEQYF
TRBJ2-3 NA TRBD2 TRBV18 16 TGTGCCAGCTCACCTAGCGGGGGATCTAGCACAGATACGCAGTATTTT CASSPSGGSSTDTQYF
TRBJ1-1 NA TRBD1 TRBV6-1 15 TGTGCCAGCAGTGGCCAACAGGGGGTGAACACTGAAGCTTTCTTT CASSGQQGVNTEAFF
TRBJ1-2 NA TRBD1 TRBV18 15 TGTGCCAGCTCAAAGACAGGGGGCTTGACCTATGGCTACACCTTC CASSKTGGLTYGYTF
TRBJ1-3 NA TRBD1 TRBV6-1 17 TGTGCCAGCAGTGAATTTAGGGGACAGGGGCGAAGAAACACCATATATTTT CASSEFRGQGRRNTIYF
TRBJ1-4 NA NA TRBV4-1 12 TGCGCCAGCAGCCAAGATAGTAGAAAACTGTTTTTT CASSQDSRKLFF
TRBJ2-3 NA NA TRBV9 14 TGTGCCAGCAGCGTAGGAGGGCGCACAGATACGCAGTATTTT CASSVGGRTDTQYF
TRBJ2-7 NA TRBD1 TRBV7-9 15 TGTGCCAGCAGCTTAGCGGGACAGGGGTCGCACGAGCAGTACTTC CASSLAGQGSHEQYF
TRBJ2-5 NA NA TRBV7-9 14 TGTGCCAGCAGCTCTTTGGGGTTCCAAGAGACCCAGTACTTC CASSSLGFQETQYF
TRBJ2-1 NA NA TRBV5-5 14 TGTGCCAGCAGCCCCCAACGGGCCTTGAATGAGCAGTTCTTC CASSPQRALNEQFF
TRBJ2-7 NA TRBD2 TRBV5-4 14 TGTGCCAGCGCGACTAGCGGGGATACTTACGAGCAGTACTTC CASATSGDTYEQYF
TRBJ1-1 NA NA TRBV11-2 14 TGTGCCAGCAGCTTATTTACTGGGAACACTGAAGCTTTCTTT CASSLFTGNTEAFF
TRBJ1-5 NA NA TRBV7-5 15 TGTGCCAGAAGCCCCCTGGACAGATGGGATCAGCCCCAGCATTTT CARSPLDRWDQPQHF
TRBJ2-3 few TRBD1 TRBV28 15 TGTGCCAGCAAACCCCGGGACAGGGGGTCAGATACGCAGTATTTT CASKPRDRGSDTQYF